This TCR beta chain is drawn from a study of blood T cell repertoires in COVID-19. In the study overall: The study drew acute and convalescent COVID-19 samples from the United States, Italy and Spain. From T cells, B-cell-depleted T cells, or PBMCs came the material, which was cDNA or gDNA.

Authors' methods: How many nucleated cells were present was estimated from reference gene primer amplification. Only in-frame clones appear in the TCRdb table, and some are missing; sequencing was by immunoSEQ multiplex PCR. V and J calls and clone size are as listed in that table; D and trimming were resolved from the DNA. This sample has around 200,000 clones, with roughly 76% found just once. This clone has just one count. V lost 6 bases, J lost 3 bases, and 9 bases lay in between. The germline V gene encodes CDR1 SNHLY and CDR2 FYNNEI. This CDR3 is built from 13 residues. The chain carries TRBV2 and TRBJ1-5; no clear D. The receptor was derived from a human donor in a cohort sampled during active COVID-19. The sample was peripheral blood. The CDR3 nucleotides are TGTGCCAGCAGACAAGACACCAATCAGCCCCAGCATTTT. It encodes CASRQDTNQPQHF.